A single TCR beta chain is shown here with its context. This clonotype turned up a few times. The antigen it recognizes is unknown. Per-base quality was not reported, and no clone a single base away is much larger than it. Reading the germline V gene gives CDR1 MGHDK and CDR2 SYGVNS. The CDR3 has 16 amino acids, counting the end cysteine and phenylalanine. Of the read, only the CDR3 DNA is kept; its 48 bases are in frame from base 1. The germline V end is reduced by 1 base and the J end by 5 bases; junction bases left unmatched: 5. The approximately 41 donors, aged about 6 to 100 years, were systemically healthy Caucasian individuals from Russia. About 10 milliliters of peripheral blood were collected from each donor into EDTA-treated Vacutainer tubes. Ficoll-Paque density-gradient centrifugation was used to isolate PBMCs, with at least 7 million per sample. Total RNA was extracted from PBMCs with Trizol reagent, with at least 6 micrograms obtained per sample. For every donor, an aliquot of PBMCs went through flow cytometry to measure the percentages of naive CD45RAhigh/CD27high T cells.

These data are taken from a study of blood T cells in healthy people across ages (dated by TCRdb to the mid-2010s). In terms of the full investigation: In model experiments, template switching captured roughly one uniquely barcoded TCR beta cDNA molecule for every two T cells. Four age groups were formed from the donors: young (average roughly 15 years), middle-aged (roughly 38), aged (62) and long-lived (about 80). Using deep sequencing normalized with unique cDNA molecular identifiers, the study measured how TCR beta repertoire diversity changes with age. Donors of different ages were randomly distributed across sequencing lanes to avoid experimental bias. The study analyzed two additional independent replicas of 1 million unique cDNA reads from the same blood draw for two donors, one aged 18 to 29 and one aged 80 or older.

The library was obtained by 5' RACE. The sequencing machine was an Illumina HiSeq 2500. A second roughly 6 to 11 cycle PCR used a sample-barcoded 5' primer and a J-beta primer mix. Each TCR beta cDNA molecule received a unique molecular identifier from a template-switch 5' adaptor carrying 12 random nucleotides. Each sample yielded at least 2.5 million CDR3-containing paired-end reads. First-strand cDNA synthesis was performed from all RNA using the Mint cDNA synthesis kit, with priming by a TRBC-specific oligonucleotide. All cDNA was treated with uracil-DNA glycosylase and then went through a first 18-cycle PCR with the universal primers M1SS and BC2_uni_R. In the source study's methods: Each sample was normalized by randomly selecting 1 million high-quality reads, each carrying a distinct molecular identifier. Reads with shared molecular identifiers were discarded instead of being binned into consensus sequences. MiTCR, set to a Q25 quality threshold and the strictest error-elimination algorithm, was used for CDR3 identification, clonotype clustering and error correction. A nonparametric unseen species model with Euler transformation was used to estimate a lower bound on total TCR beta diversity. TCRdb reworked the public reads: Q25 trimming with fastp, MiXCR clone assembly, productive beta chains retained. Every CDR3 protein is listed once, alongside the most common genes and DNA of its rows. TCRdb, not the original authors, processed these V and J calls. Within this sample are 910,000 or so distinct CDR3 sequences, with roughly half of them counted one time only. The ten largest clones capture 20% to 25% of the sample.

The full study reports these points: The CMV infection status of donors was not known, potentially confounding age-related changes in expanded clonotypes. Estimates of total diversity based on one million sequenced T cells were considered lower bounds and underestimates. Observed TCR beta diversity per million T cells fell roughly linearly with age, and a significant reduction was already apparent by age about 36. Compared with the aged group, more naive CD4+ T cells, fewer expanded clones and increased TCR diversity were shown by the long-lived group, suggesting age selection. The percentage of naive T cells measured by flow cytometry correlated strongly with observed TCR beta diversity. Bulk unsorted PBMC profiling prevented conclusive comparison of naive and antigen-experienced compartments.

This clonotype was sampled from a woman aged 60-70 years in good health. Sequencing was carried out using blood. The sequence joins TRBV25-1 to TRBJ1-6; 7 junctional bases match TRBD1. CDR3 loop: CASSESRTGNNSPLHF. In nucleotides, the sequence is TGTGCCAGCAGTGAATCAAGGACAGGCAATAATTCACCCCTCCACTTT. The CDR3 plus the reference TRBV25-1 and TRBJ1-6 genes for the other parts give the full variable domain: EADIYQTPRYLVIGTGKKITLECSQTMGHDKMYWYQQDPGMELHLIHYSYGVNSTEKGDLSSESTVSRIRTEHFPLTLESARPSHTSQYLCASSESRTGNNSPLHFGNGTRLTVT.